This T cell receptor (beta chain) was obtained from a study of blood T cell repertoires in COVID-19. The protocol was immunoSEQ multiplex PCR, while the TCRdb copy is restricted to in-frame clones and leaves out a portion. Seen here are around 380,000 clones, more than 65% observed once, and the top ten hold more than 0.85%. The clonotype comes from a human donor with acute or convalescent COVID-19. The donor label of this sample is uncertain. The sample comprised peripheral blood.

The CDR3 bases are TGTGCCAGCAGCAAAAACAGGGGCAAACAAGAGACCCAGTACTTC. Translating it yields CASSKNRGKQETQYF. This chain connects TRBV7-7 to TRBJ2-5; TRBD1 aligns across 7 bases. The CDR3 has 15 amino acids. Germline V CDR1 and CDR2: SSHAT, FNYEAQ (reference sequence). V was clipped by 5 bases and J by 2 bases; unmatched bases: 8.